A selection of T cell receptor beta chains follows, all from one sample in a study of regulatory T cells in long-lasting Graves disease. One entry per CDR3 protein, called by TCRdb with MiXCR from the multiplex PCR reads. In the table there are about 400,000 distinct CDR3 sequences, 15% to 20% of which are singletons. These data were also reused for a study on T cells in Graves' hyperthyroidism and ophthalmopathy.

The starting material was peripheral blood mononuclear cells (PBMCs), obtained at new diagnosis, from a patient treated with antithyroid drugs. The receptor source for this set is a woman aged 18-29 years with Graves disease. Each CDR3 is given without its conserved first and last residue. The order of the fields is V gene, clone size, CDR3 protein. Not every row has a clone size; where given, it reads once, few, many or a size class.

v_gene: TRBV30; abundance: NA; CDR3aa: AWSLIAGGVETQY
v_gene: TRBV7-9; abundance: NA; CDR3aa: ASSSPRDGYT
v_gene: TRBV7-2; abundance: NA; CDR3aa: ASSLRQEHTGELF
v_gene: TRBV20-1; abundance: many; CDR3aa: SQIGTLPYEQY
v_gene: TRBV6-2/TRBV6-3; abundance: NA; CDR3aa: ASSYSVQGGEQY
v_gene: TRBV7-6; abundance: few; CDR3aa: ASSFSAGANTGELF
v_gene: TRBV6-1; abundance: many; CDR3aa: ASRVTPQGAIREQY
v_gene: TRBV10-3; abundance: NA; CDR3aa: AISGGTLSSYEQY
v_gene: TRBV7-6; abundance: few; CDR3aa: ASSSKLRGVLGEQF
v_gene: TRBV7-9; abundance: few; CDR3aa: ASSSTLYQETQY
v_gene: TRBV27; abundance: NA; CDR3aa: ASSQHLQFYEQY
v_gene: TRBV9; abundance: many; CDR3aa: ASSVAWNTEAF
v_gene: TRBV18; abundance: NA; CDR3aa: ASSPRKTSLGNEQF
v_gene: TRBV20-1; abundance: NA; CDR3aa: SARWERGAISDTQY
v_gene: TRBV12-3/TRBV12-4; abundance: many; CDR3aa: ASNRDSAREQY
v_gene: TRBV6-2/TRBV6-3; abundance: few; CDR3aa: ASSEFRVYEQY
v_gene: TRBV29-1; abundance: NA; CDR3aa: SVDGGTSYNEQF
v_gene: TRBV2; abundance: few; CDR3aa: ASSEQGGGSNQPQH
v_gene: TRBV28; abundance: few; CDR3aa: ASSLLGISGANVLT
v_gene: TRBV2; abundance: many; CDR3aa: ASSDRGDTEAF
v_gene: TRBV5-1; abundance: many; CDR3aa: ASSFNRGYQETQY
v_gene: TRBV6-5; abundance: many; CDR3aa: ASSYSTLDRRNQPQH
v_gene: TRBV29-1; abundance: many; CDR3aa: SAGRANTEAF
v_gene: TRBV5-1; abundance: NA; CDR3aa: ASSLAGVRGNNEQF
v_gene: TRBV6-1; abundance: NA; CDR3aa: ASGDANYGYT
v_gene: TRBV9; abundance: NA; CDR3aa: ASSARLALGNEQF
v_gene: TRBV28; abundance: many; CDR3aa: ASSPTWESGYT
v_gene: TRBV6-1; abundance: NA; CDR3aa: ASSGGIYGYT
v_gene: TRBV5-1; abundance: few; CDR3aa: ASSGSSRSNSPLH
v_gene: TRBV7-9; abundance: many; CDR3aa: ASSKKPNTEAF
v_gene: TRBV20-1; abundance: many; CDR3aa: SASPTGGEHGYT
v_gene: TRBV7-7; abundance: many; CDR3aa: ASSLELGTGYEQY
v_gene: TRBV5-1; abundance: many; CDR3aa: ASSRGMVDEQY
v_gene: TRBV28; abundance: many; CDR3aa: ASSSDWTGMNTEAF
v_gene: TRBV7-2; abundance: many; CDR3aa: ASSQTGVTEAF
v_gene: TRBV29-1; abundance: many; CDR3aa: SVDRGGDEQF
v_gene: TRBV19; abundance: NA; CDR3aa: ASTKPTGENEQF
v_gene: TRBV6-1; abundance: many; CDR3aa: ATLHWSGEPSYNEQF
v_gene: TRBV30; abundance: many; CDR3aa: AWSEGTDTQY
v_gene: TRBV29-1; abundance: few; CDR3aa: SVPRRDGPTDTQY
v_gene: TRBV10-3; abundance: many; CDR3aa: AISGGARNTEAF
v_gene: TRBV5-1; abundance: many; CDR3aa: ASSPFRGRGTEAF
v_gene: TRBV12-3/TRBV12-4; abundance: many; CDR3aa: ASCLNGGYNEQF
v_gene: TRBV6-1; abundance: many; CDR3aa: ASSGLAGFYTDTQY
v_gene: TRBV24-1; abundance: many; CDR3aa: ATSDIGGADTDTQY
v_gene: TRBV30; abundance: many; CDR3aa: AWSGSGGALGQY
v_gene: TRBV7-3; abundance: many; CDR3aa: ASSFSSGGAGELF
v_gene: TRBV28; abundance: many; CDR3aa: ASNTGSSGANVLT
v_gene: TRBV13; abundance: many; CDR3aa: ASSSQPLAGPTMGTDTQY
v_gene: TRBV12-3/TRBV12-4; abundance: NA; CDR3aa: ASSPQVETEAF
v_gene: TRBV2; abundance: few; CDR3aa: ASRVRANEQY
v_gene: TRBV18; abundance: many; CDR3aa: ASSPPRVINTEAF
v_gene: TRBV6-5; abundance: many; CDR3aa: ASSYSTWAGGSTGELF
v_gene: TRBV7-9; abundance: NA; CDR3aa: ASNPPMNTEAL